The sequence of this T cell receptor beta chain was determined in a study of neurological immune-mediated disorders. V shed 0 bases, J shed 7 bases, and the junction held 14 bases outside the gene matches. The CDR3 is 17 amino acids. Germline V gene lookup returns CDR1 MGHRA and CDR2 YSYEKL. This clonotype was counted at least ten times. TCRdb called the 5' RACE reads again in MiXCR, with one record for every CDR3 protein. The sample lists 59,000 or so distinct CDR3 sequences; about 12% were seen once. The sample was PBMCs. The sequence was obtained from a woman aged 60-75 years with HTLV-1-associated myelopathy (HAM/TSP). V and J are TRBV4-1 and TRBJ2-7; 8 bases are a match to TRBD2. The CDR3 coding sequence is TGCGCCAGCAGCCAAGAAGGGTCCGGGAGGGGTCTGGGAGAGCAGTACTTC. This codes for CASSQEGSGRGLGEQYF.